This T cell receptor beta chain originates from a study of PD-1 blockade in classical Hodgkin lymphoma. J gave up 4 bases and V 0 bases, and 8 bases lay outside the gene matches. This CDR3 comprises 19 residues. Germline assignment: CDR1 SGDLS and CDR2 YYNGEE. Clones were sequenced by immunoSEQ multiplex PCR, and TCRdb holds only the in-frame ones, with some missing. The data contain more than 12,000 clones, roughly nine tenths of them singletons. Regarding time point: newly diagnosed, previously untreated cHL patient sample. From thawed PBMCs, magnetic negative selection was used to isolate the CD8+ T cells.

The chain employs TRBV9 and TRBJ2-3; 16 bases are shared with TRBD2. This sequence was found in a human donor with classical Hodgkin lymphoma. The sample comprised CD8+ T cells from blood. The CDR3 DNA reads TGTGCCAGCAGCGTAGAAGCGGGACTAGCGGGAGGGCTTTCAGATACGCAGTATTTT. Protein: CASSVEAGLAGGLSDTQYF.